The 19 T cell receptor beta chains presented below share a single source sample, sequenced in a study of blood T cell repertoires in COVID-19. The protocol was immunoSEQ multiplex PCR, while the TCRdb copy is restricted to in-frame clones and leaves out a portion. Of approximately 170,000 clones in the sample, around 86% were seen once. Sequenced: peripheral blood. The receptors stem from a man between 50 and 59 years old with active or convalescent COVID-19.

The chain is built from TRBV4-1 and TRBJ1-5; tentatively, D is TRBD1 (6 bases). The CDR3 consists of 16 residues. V was cut by 5 bases and J by 6 bases, with 20 bases left in between. Per germline, CDR1 MGHRA and CDR2 YSYEKL. Here the CDR3 reads CASSERVGGEGQPQHF. The CDR3 region has the DNA TGCGCCAGCAGCGAAAGAGTAGGGGGGGAGGGTCAGCCCCAGCATTTT.

This chain joins TRBV3-1 (or the pseudogene TRBV3-2) and TRBJ1-2; D gene unclear. This CDR3 spans 17 amino acids. Germline V gene sequence: CDR1 LGHDT, CDR2 YNNKEL (reference sequence). V was clipped by 0 bases and J by 9 bases, with 23 bases between them. CDR3 nucleotide sequence: TGTGCCAGCAGCCAAGATTGGCAGTTCTACGGGATAGGTAGCTACACCTTC. This codes for CASSQDWQFYGIGSYTF.

This rearrangement joins TRBV6-1 to TRBJ1-5, with D possibly matching TRBD1 (5 bases). The germline CDR1 and CDR2 sequences are MNHNS and SASEGT. The CDR3 has 16 residues. Trimming pared 3 bases from V and 0 bases from J, leaving 12 bases between. The DNA of the CDR3 is TGTGCCAGCAGTGAGGGGCAGAGCTATAGCAATCAGCCCCAGCATTTT. Encoded protein: CASSEGQSYSNQPQHF.

This clone was seen only a few times. The chain has TRBV7-3 and TRBJ2-5; unclear D gene. In germline, CDR1 is SGHTA, CDR2 FQGTGA. This CDR3 contains 14 residues. Between the trimmed V and J ends, which lost 3 bases and 3 bases, there was a span of 11 bases. CDR3 sequence: CASSFYSSEETQYF. The CDR3 DNA follows: TGTGCCAGCAGCTTTTATTCGTCGGAAGAGACCCAGTACTTC.

The chain couples TRBV24-1 to TRBJ1-6; 7 bases match TRBD1. This CDR3 has 15 amino acids. Germline CDR1 KGHDR, CDR2 SFDVKD. Trimming removed 4 bases from V and 7 bases from J; junction bases left unmatched: 6. CDR3 in DNA: TGTGCCACCAGTGAGGAGGGGGCGGGGAATTCACCCCTCCACTTT. Protein product: CATSEEGAGNSPLHF.

The V gene is TRBV12-5, the J gene TRBJ2-3; D perhaps matches TRBD2 (6 bases). The CDR3 length is 15 residues. V was shortened by 2 bases and J by 1 base, with 10 bases between the two germline ends. The germline CDR1 and CDR2 sequences are LGHNT and FRNRAP. The chain's CDR3 is CASGLWASGTDTQYF. The CDR3 bases are TGTGCTAGTGGTTTGTGGGCTAGCGGCACAGATACGCAGTATTTT.

The chain has TRBV29-1 and TRBJ2-5; the D is unclear. CDR1 SQVTM and CDR2 ANQGSEA come from the germline V gene. The CDR3 has 13 residues. The germline V and J ends were trimmed by 5 bases and 2 bases, with 12 bases remaining between them. The CDR3 is CSVRPLVQETQYF. The CDR3 DNA sequence: TGCAGCGTTCGACCCCTAGTACAAGAGACCCAGTACTTC.

This clone was picked up a small number of times. CDR3 region: CASIKQGASNTEAFF. In nucleotides, the CDR3 is TGTGCCAGCATCAAACAGGGGGCGTCGAACACTGAAGCTTTCTTT. The V gene is TRBV28, the J gene TRBJ1-1, with 9 positions matching TRBD1. The CDR3 consists of 15 residues. V trimming: 7 bases; J trimming: 1 base; junction bases outside the gene matches: 7. From germline, CDR1 is MDHEN and CDR2 SYDVKM.

The CDR3 DNA is TGTGCCAGCAGAAAGCGGGAGACGATTGAGCAGTTCTTC. As protein: CASRKRETIEQFF. The chain links TRBV12-3 or TRBV12-4 to TRBJ2-1, with 8 bases matching TRBD2. V was clipped by 6 bases and J by 9 bases; unmatched bases: 7. The length of the CDR3 is 13 residues.

The table lists this clone with a count of one. This CDR3 reads CASSVTSGGDTQYF. The CDR3, as DNA: TGTGCCAGTAGTGTGACTAGCGGAGGGGATACGCAGTATTTT. V gene TRBV19 combines with J gene TRBJ2-3; 9 bases are shared with TRBD2. Germline assignment: CDR1 LNHDA and CDR2 SQIVND (reference sequence). The CDR3 sequence is 14 residues long. J was trimmed by 6 bases and V by 5 bases; bases with no gene match: 6.

Concerning this clone itself: Distinct nucleotide sequences in the sample also encode this CDR3. The rearrangement links TRBV5-1 to TRBJ2-7, with a possible D match to TRBD1 (6 bases). V lost 0 bases and J lost 1, with 8 bases in between. The CDR3 spans 14 residues. Germline assignment: CDR1 SGHRS and CDR2 YFSETQ. The CDR3 here is CASSLDRGSYEQYF. DNA of the CDR3: TGCGCCAGCAGCTTGGATAGGGGGTCCTACGAGCAGTACTTC.

This clone was observed a single time. This chain uses TRBV7-9 with TRBJ2-6, with 7 bases identical to TRBD2. CDR1 is SEHNR and CDR2 is FQNEAQ in the germline V gene (reference sequence). V trimming: 0 bases; J trimming: 6 bases; junction bases outside the gene matches: 8. This CDR3 comprises 17 residues. The CDR3 loop reads CASSLAGGENMANVLTF. The CDR3 coding sequence is TGTGCCAGCAGCTTAGCGGGAGGGGAAAATATGGCCAACGTCCTGACTTTC.

This clone was observed a single time. As DNA, the CDR3 is TGTGCCAGCAGTCCTGTTAGGGGACTAGTGGCAGATACGCAGTATTTT. Translating gives CASSPVRGLVADTQYF. The V and J genes are TRBV27 and TRBJ2-3, with 8 bases identical to TRBD2. The trim removed 5 bases at V and 4 bases at J, leaving 11 bases unmatched. There are 16 residues in the CDR3. Germline CDR1 and CDR2: MNHEY and SMNVEV (reference sequence).

The chain links TRBV14 to TRBJ1-2, with 7 bases fitting TRBD1. The CDR3 has 15 amino acids. J gave up 7 bases and V 1 base, and 9 bases lay outside the gene matches. CDR1 SGHDN and CDR2 FVKESK come from the germline V gene. CDR3 amino acids: CASSQVGGGAVGYTF. The CDR3 DNA reads TGTGCCAGCAGCCAAGTAGGAGGGGGCGCGGTTGGCTACACCTTC. The variable domain in full, with the rest retrieved from reference TRBV14 and TRBJ1-2, is EAGVTQFPSHSVIEKGQTVTLRCDPISGHDNLYWYRRVMGKEIKFLLHFVKESKQDESGMPNNRFLAERTGGTYSTLKVQPAELEDSGVYFCASSQVGGGAVGYTFGSGTRLTVV.

The rearrangement links TRBV24-1 to TRBJ2-2; 8 bases fit TRBD1. The trim removed 4 bases at V and 1 base at J, leaving 4 bases unmatched. The CDR3 has 16 amino acids. Germline CDR1 reads KGHDR; CDR2 reads SFDVKD. CDR3 residues: CATSDPGQVNTGELFF. The CDR3 DNA reads TGTGCCACCAGTGACCCGGGACAGGTGAACACCGGGGAGCTGTTTTTT.

This CDR3 is CASSSSPPVEYF. The DNA of the CDR3 is TGTGCCAGCAGTTCTAGCCCCCCAGTGGAGTACTTC. This chain uses TRBV28 with TRBJ2-7; D might be TRBD2 (5 bases). The CDR3 is 12 amino acids. V was clipped by 4 bases and J by 11 bases, with 15 bases between them. Germline V gene sequence: CDR1 MDHEN, CDR2 SYDVKM.

This chain links TRBV5-1 with TRBJ2-5; 10 bases fit TRBD1. The CDR3 consists of 15 residues. Germline loops: CDR1 SGHRS, CDR2 YFSETQ. The J segment lost 4 bases and the V segment lost 3 bases, leaving 6 bases of the junction unmatched. The CDR3 coding sequence is TGCGCCAGCAGCTCTAGACAGGGGGCTTCAGAGACCCAGTACTTC. Its protein product is CASSSRQGASETQYF. Full variable domain (remainder filled in from reference TRBV5-1 and TRBJ2-5): KAGVTQTPRYLIKTRGQQVTLSCSPISGHRSVSWYQQTPGQGLQFLFEYFSETQRNKGNFPGRFSGRQFSNSRSEMNVSTLELGDSALYLCASSSRQGASETQYFGPGTRLLVL.

V is TRBV5-4 and J is TRBJ1-2; D unresolved. Germline V gene sequence: CDR1 SGHNT, CDR2 YYREEE (reference sequence). The CDR3 is 15 residues long. With 3 bases removed from V and 3 bases from J, the gap between germline ends came to 15 bases. CDR3 amino acids: CASSSRSGYDYGYTF. The CDR3 region has the DNA TGTGCCAGCAGCTCCCGGTCGGGGTACGACTATGGCTACACCTTC.

In this sample, this clone turned up a few times. The V call is TRBV4-3, the J call TRBJ2-2; D call uncertain. Germline assignment: CDR1 LGHNA and CDR2 YSLEER. The V end was cut by 1 base, the J end by 1 base, with 7 bases between. The CDR3 runs 15 residues. Here the CDR3 reads CASSQGTVNTGELFF. For the CDR3, the DNA is TGCGCCAGCAGCCAAGGTACAGTGAACACCGGGGAGCTGTTTTTT.